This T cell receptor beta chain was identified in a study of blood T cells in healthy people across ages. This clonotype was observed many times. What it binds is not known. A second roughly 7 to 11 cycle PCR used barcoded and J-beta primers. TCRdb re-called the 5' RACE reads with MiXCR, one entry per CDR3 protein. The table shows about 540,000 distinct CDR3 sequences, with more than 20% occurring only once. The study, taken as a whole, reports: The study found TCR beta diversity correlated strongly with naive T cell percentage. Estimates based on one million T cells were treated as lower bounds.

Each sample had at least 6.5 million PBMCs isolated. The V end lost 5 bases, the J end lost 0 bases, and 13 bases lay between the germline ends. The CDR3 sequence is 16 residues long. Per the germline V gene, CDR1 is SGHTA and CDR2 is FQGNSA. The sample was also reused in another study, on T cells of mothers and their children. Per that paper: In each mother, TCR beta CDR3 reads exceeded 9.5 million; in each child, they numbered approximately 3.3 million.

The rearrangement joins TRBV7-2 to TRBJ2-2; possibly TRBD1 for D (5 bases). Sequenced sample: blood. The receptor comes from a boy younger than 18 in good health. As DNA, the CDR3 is TGTGCCAGCAGCGGGGCTTCTACGACGAACACCGGGGAGCTGTTTTTT. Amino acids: CASSGASTTNTGELFF.